The 23 T cell receptor beta chains reported below all come from one sample, sequenced in a study of control samples from healthy donors and cancer patients. Clones were sequenced by immunoSEQ multiplex PCR, and TCRdb holds only the in-frame ones, with some missing. This sample has more than 70,000 clones, with about 90% found just once. The sample consisted of PBMCs. The receptors originated from a man aged 55 to 70 with lung cancer.

V gene TRBV24-1 combines with J gene TRBJ2-1; 10 nucleotides align to TRBD2. This CDR3 region has 13 residues. From germline, CDR1 is KGHDR and CDR2 SFDVKD. V gave up 11 bases and J gave up 6 bases; unmatched junction bases: 6. In DNA form, the CDR3 reads TGTGCCATCAGCGGGGGGGCTGTCAATGAGCAGTTCTTC. This translates into CAISGGAVNEQFF.

The CDR3 protein is CACETQYF. The CDR3 nucleotides read TGTGCCTGCGAGACCCAGTACTTC. The chain combines TRBV30 with TRBJ2-5; D is ambiguous. CDR1 and CDR2 (germline): GTSNPN, SVGIG (reference sequence). There are 8 residues in the CDR3. Deletions cut 6 bases from V and 5 bases from J, with 1 base between.

The V call is TRBV5-4, the J call TRBJ2-5, with a tentative D call TRBD2 (5 bases). CDR1 and CDR2 (germline): SGHNT, YYREEE (reference sequence). This CDR3 has 14 amino acids. Between the trimmed V and J ends, which lost 0 bases and 3 bases, there was a span of 9 bases. CDR3 amino acids: CASSLAAGKETQYF. Here the CDR3 DNA reads TGTGCCAGCAGCTTGGCTGCGGGTAAAGAGACCCAGTACTTC.

The rearrangement uses TRBV5-5 and TRBJ2-7; 8 positions match TRBD1. This CDR3 contains 15 residues. J gave up 2 bases and V 4 bases, and 8 bases lay outside the gene matches. From germline, CDR1 is SGHKS and CDR2 YYEKEE (reference sequence). CDR3 protein: CASSVQGAQTYEQYV. The CDR3, as DNA: TGTGCCAGCAGCGTTCAGGGGGCGCAGACCTACGAGCAGTACGTC.

The chain is built from TRBV6-5 and TRBJ2-3; TRBD2 agrees at 11 bases. The CDR3 loop spans 16 amino acids. J lost 10 bases, V lost 0 bases, and 9 bases had no gene match. Germline V gene lookup returns CDR1 MNHEY and CDR2 SVGAGI. CDR3: CASSYSKGTSGSAQYF. The CDR3 DNA is TGTGCCAGCAGTTACTCGAAAGGGACTAGCGGTTCAGCGCAGTATTTT.

The CDR3 loop is CASSPARTGEETQYF. DNA of the CDR3: TGTGCCAGCTCACCAGCCCGGACAGGAGAAGAGACCCAGTACTTC. The chain joins TRBV18 to TRBJ2-5; 7 bases are shared with TRBD1. Per germline, CDR1 KGHSH and CDR2 LQKENI. Trimming at V came to 2 bases and at J to 3 bases, leaving 6 bases not matched to a gene. The CDR3 has 15 residues.

The rearrangement uses TRBV5-1 and TRBJ1-2; D unresolved. The CDR3 extends over 15 amino acids. Germline CDR1 SGHRS, CDR2 YFSETQ. V was pared by 6 bases and J by 3 bases, with 18 bases between. In DNA, the CDR3 is TGCGCCAGCATCCTACGGCCCGGCCCAGACTATGGCTACACCTTC. Protein product: CASILRPGPDYGYTF.

J is TRBJ2-1 and V is TRBV10-1; D possibly uses TRBD1 or TRBD2 (6 bases each). CDR1 WNHNN and CDR2 SYGVQD come from the germline V gene (reference sequence). The CDR3 sequence is 12 residues long. Trimming pared 5 bases from V and 5 bases from J, leaving 7 bases between. Here the CDR3 DNA reads TGCGCCAGCAGTAGGGGGGACAATGAGCAGTTCTTC. Its translation: CASSRGDNEQFF.

J is TRBJ1-2 and V is TRBV24-1; no definite D call. The CDR3 runs 12 residues. V was trimmed by 4 bases and J by 1 base, leaving 3 bases between them. Per germline, CDR1 KGHDR and CDR2 SFDVKD. DNA of the CDR3: TGTGCCACCAGTGACCTTAACTATGGCTACACCTTC. Its protein product is CATSDLNYGYTF.

This chain joins TRBV24-1 and TRBJ2-5; 9 positions agree with TRBD1. Germline-derived CDR1 and CDR2 are KGHDR and SFDVKD. Losses at the gene ends were 4 bases for V and 5 bases for J; bases not matched to a gene: 7. This CDR3 contains 15 residues. The CDR3 DNA is TGTGCCACCAGTGAAACAGGGGGCGCGGGGGAGACCCAGTACTTC. Translated, it gives CATSETGGAGETQYF.

The chain links TRBV5-6 to TRBJ1-1, with D maybe TRBD1 (6 bases). V dropped 3 bases and J dropped 3 bases, with 15 bases sitting between them. The CDR3 runs to 15 residues. CDR1 SGHDT and CDR2 YYEEEE come from the germline V gene. CDR3 nucleotides: TGTGCCAGCAGCTGGGGTTCGCCAGGGGACACTGAAGCTTTCTTT. As protein: CASSWGSPGDTEAFF.

The rearrangement links TRBV5-1 to TRBJ2-7; TRBD1 aligns across 9 bases. CDR3 length equals 15 residues. V shed 4 bases, J shed 3 bases, and the junction held 8 bases outside the gene matches. Germline CDR1 and CDR2: SGHRS and YFSETQ. The CDR3 coding sequence is TGCGCCAGCAGCCAAACGGGACAGGGTAACTACGAGCAGTACTTC. Its protein is CASSQTGQGNYEQYF.

V usage is TRBV7-2 and J usage is TRBJ2-2, with D perhaps being TRBD1 or TRBD2 (5 bases each). This CDR3 spans 16 amino acids. V shed 2 bases and J shed 5 bases, with 15 bases lying between them. Germline values: CDR1 SGHTA, CDR2 FQGNSA. The CDR3: CASSLWGSGGTGELFF. Written as DNA, the CDR3 is TGTGCCAGCAGCTTATGGGGGAGTGGGGGAACCGGGGAGCTGTTTTTT.

This clone was detected only a few times. V gene TRBV5-1 combines with J gene TRBJ1-6; D not resolved. V lost 0 bases to trimming and J lost 9 bases, with 19 bases between them. Per the germline V gene, CDR1 is SGHRS and CDR2 is YFSETQ. The CDR3 contains 17 residues. In nucleotides, the CDR3 is TGCGCCAGCAGCTTGGAGGGTCCGGGAAGGGTCGGTTCACCCCTCCACTTT. This codes for CASSLEGPGRVGSPLHF.

This chain connects TRBV5-1 to TRBJ2-3; tentative D call: TRBD1 (6 bases). Trimming removed 4 bases at V and 4 bases at J, with 16 bases between. CDR1 and CDR2 (germline): SGHRS, YFSETQ. The CDR3 has 15 amino acids. CDR3 in DNA: TGCGCCAGCAGCCTCGCCCCCCCAGGGGCAGATACGCAGTATTTT. Translated: CASSLAPPGADTQYF.

The V call is TRBV5-1, the J call TRBJ1-4; D gene uncertain. CDR3 length: 13 residues. The ends were cut back, 7 bases at V and 0 bases at J, with 7 bases in the middle. The V gene's germline CDR1 is SGHRS and CDR2 YFSETQ. CDR3 in amino acids: CASGPSTNEKLFF. CDR3 coding DNA: TGCGCCAGCGGACCATCAACTAATGAAAAACTGTTTTTT.

The CDR3 region is CASSGVGGFQPQHF. In DNA form, the CDR3 reads TGTGCCAGCAGTGGGGTAGGGGGCTTCCAGCCCCAGCATTTT. The J gene is TRBJ1-5, the V gene TRBV25-1; 7 bases match TRBD1. The length of the CDR3 is 14 residues. V gave up 4 bases and J gave up 7 bases; unmatched junction bases: 7. Germline loops: CDR1 MGHDK, CDR2 SYGVNS.

The rearrangement joins TRBV7-2 to TRBJ1-2; possibly TRBD1 for D (5 bases). Trimming removed 6 bases at V and 2 bases at J, with 10 bases between. There are 13 residues in the CDR3. Germline V CDR1 and CDR2: SGHTA, FQGNSA. This chain's CDR3 is CASREDNNYGYTF. CDR3 coding DNA: TGTGCCAGCAGGGAGGACAACAACTATGGCTACACCTTC.

This chain links TRBV5-6 with TRBJ1-3, with TRBD1 matching over 9 bases. Germline V gene data show CDR1 as SGHDT and CDR2 as YYEEEE. The CDR3 is made up of 15 amino acids. The junction had 3 bases not matched to a gene; V was cut back by 2 bases and J by 3 bases. The CDR3 here is CASSLTGGYGNTIYF. For the CDR3, the DNA is TGTGCCAGCAGCTTAACAGGGGGCTATGGAAACACCATATATTTT.

The chain combines TRBV7-2 with TRBJ2-3, with 11 positions matching TRBD2. Germline loops: CDR1 SGHTA, CDR2 FQGNSA. Trimming removed 4 bases from V and 4 bases from J; junction bases left unmatched: 4. This CDR3 spans 15 amino acids. Here the CDR3 DNA reads TGTGCCAGCAGCTCCCTGACTAGCGGGGCAGATACGCAGTATTTT. It codes for CASSSLTSGADTQYF.

V is TRBV19 and J is TRBJ1-4, with TRBD1 matching 8 bases. CDR3 length equals 13 residues. The germline V gene encodes CDR1 LNHDA and CDR2 SQIVND (reference sequence). J gave up 3 bases and V 10 bases, and 4 bases lay outside the gene matches. The CDR3 sequence: CATQGAPNEKLFF. In DNA form, the CDR3 reads TGTGCCACTCAGGGGGCTCCTAATGAAAAACTGTTTTTT.

This clone was observed once. This sequence joins TRBV19 and TRBJ2-5; D possibly corresponds to TRBD2 (6 bases). The CDR3 runs 14 residues. Germline V CDR1 and CDR2: LNHDA, SQIVND (reference sequence). With 1 base removed from V and 3 bases from J, the gap between germline ends came to 9 bases. CDR3 residues: CASSIVGLKETQYF. The CDR3 coding sequence is TGTGCCAGTAGTATAGTGGGACTGAAAGAGACCCAGTACTTC.

The gene calls are TRBV5-1 and TRBJ2-5; D is perhaps TRBD1 (6 bases). This CDR3 comprises 14 residues. Trimming removed 4 bases from V and 5 bases from J, with 15 bases in between. CDR1 and CDR2 (germline): SGHRS, YFSETQ. This CDR3 is CASSDYRVDETQYF. CDR3 sequence (DNA): TGCGCCAGCAGCGACTACAGGGTCGATGAGACCCAGTACTTC.